One and the same sample provided the 14 T cell receptor beta chains below, sequenced in a study of blood T cell repertoires in COVID-19 (dated by TCRdb to 2018 to 2020). Library creation used the immunoSEQ multiplex PCR assay. TCRdb carries this immuneACCESS record with in-frame sequences only. Its versions omit some clonotypes, under half of them owing to an unresolved V gene in the studies checked, with the rest unexplained. Recorded for this sample are roughly 340,000 clones; around 87% of them occurred a single time. The ten largest clones capture about 6% of the sample. What was sequenced was peripheral blood. Receptor source: a woman aged 50 to 60 with COVID-19, enrolled during active disease.

The V call is TRBV13, the J call TRBJ2-7; perhaps TRBD2 as D (6 bases). Trimming shortened V by 0 bases and J by 0 bases, and 12 bases separated the two germline ends. The germline gives CDR1 PRHDT, CDR2 FYEKMQ (reference sequence). The CDR3 sequence is 16 residues long. The CDR3 here is CASSLGGDGSSYEQYF. The CDR3 nucleotides read TGTGCCAGCAGCTTAGGCGGTGACGGGAGCTCCTACGAGCAGTACTTC. Full variable domain (missing parts from reference TRBV13 and TRBJ2-7): AAGVIQSPRHLIKEKRETATLKCYPIPRHDTVYWYQQGPGQDPQFLISFYEKMQSDKGSIPDRFSAQQFSDYHSELNMSSLELGDSALYFCASSLGGDGSSYEQYFGPGTRLTVT.

The gene calls are TRBV19 and TRBJ1-1, with a tentative D call TRBD1 (6 bases). V was trimmed by 5 bases and J by 8 bases, leaving 12 bases between them. The CDR3 consists of 12 residues. Per the germline V gene, CDR1 is LNHDA and CDR2 is SQIVND (reference sequence). The CDR3 DNA reads TGTGCCAGTAGTGTTTTGAGGGGGGAAGCTTTCTTT. Encoded protein: CASSVLRGEAFF.

This clone is a singleton in its sample. The chain couples TRBV2 to TRBJ2-5; a possible D gene is TRBD1 (6 bases). Germline lookup yields CDR1 SNHLY and CDR2 FYNNEI. There are 13 residues in the CDR3. V shed 5 bases and J shed 4 bases, with 11 bases lying between them. Written as DNA, the CDR3 is TGTGCCAGCAGTCCTACAGGGCGAGAGACCCAGTACTTC. Translation: CASSPTGRETQYF.

The V and J genes are TRBV20-1 and TRBJ2-3, with 12 bases identical to TRBD2. V dropped 3 bases and J dropped 3; count of bases not matched to a gene: 4. The CDR3 consists of 15 residues. Germline CDR1 DFQATT, CDR2 SNEGSKA (reference sequence). Here the CDR3 DNA reads TGCAGTGCTAGTTTGACTAGCGGGAGAACAGATACGCAGTATTTT. This codes for CSASLTSGRTDTQYF.

This clone was counted a few times. V and J are TRBV9 and TRBJ1-4, with D uncertain. V lost 0 bases to trimming and J lost 10 bases, with 10 bases between them. In germline, CDR1 is SGDLS, CDR2 YYNGEE. The CDR3 length is 13 residues. The CDR3 DNA sequence: TGTGCCAGCAGCGTAGGGGTTTCGGGAAAACTGTTTTTT. This encodes CASSVGVSGKLFF.

V is TRBV7-2 and J is TRBJ2-1; possible D gene TRBD2, 6 bases. The germline V and J ends were trimmed by 5 bases and 4 bases, with 18 bases remaining between them. Germline-derived CDR1 and CDR2 are SGHTA and FQGNSA. This CDR3 is built from 16 residues. In DNA, the CDR3 is TGTGCCAGCAGCCTCACCCATGGACTACCATACAATGAGCAGTTCTTC. Translated: CASSLTHGLPYNEQFF.

The chain carries TRBV4-1 and TRBJ1-6; 7 bases are a match to TRBD1. Germline V CDR1 and CDR2: MGHRA, YSYEKL. The CDR3 has 14 residues. V shed 0 bases and J 7 bases; nucleotides not matched to a gene: 0. The CDR3: CASSQEGQNSPLHF. The CDR3 DNA is TGCGCCAGCAGCCAAGAGGGACAGAATTCACCCCTCCACTTT.

V is TRBV15 and J is TRBJ1-5, with D possibly matching TRBD1 (5 bases). The CDR3 spans 16 residues. V shed 0 bases and J shed 5 bases, with 14 bases lying between them. CDR1 and CDR2 (germline): LNHNV, YYDKDF (reference sequence). CDR3 sequence reads: CATSRELGRGYQPQHF. The DNA of the CDR3 is TGTGCCACCAGCAGAGAGTTGGGGAGGGGCTATCAGCCCCAGCATTTT.

The J gene is TRBJ2-7, the V gene TRBV18; possibly TRBD2 for D (5 bases). Per the germline V gene, CDR1 is KGHSH and CDR2 is LQKENI. The CDR3 is made up of 14 amino acids. With 4 bases removed from V and 2 bases from J, the gap between germline ends came to 12 bases. The CDR3: CASSLGGVTYEQYF. CDR3 nucleotides: TGTGCCAGCTCACTTGGAGGAGTCACCTACGAGCAGTACTTC.

The chain uses TRBV24-1 and TRBJ2-1; 10 nucleotides line up with TRBD1. Germline CDR1 KGHDR, CDR2 SFDVKD. J was trimmed by 6 bases and V by 6 bases; bases with no gene match: 4. The CDR3 spans 14 residues. The CDR3 DNA follows: TGTGCCACCAGTCCGGGACAGGGGCGCAATGAGCAGTTCTTC. It specifies CATSPGQGRNEQFF.

This rearrangement joins TRBV4-1 to TRBJ1-6, with unresolved D. The ends were cut back, 5 bases at V and 6 bases at J, with 11 bases in the middle. The CDR3 contains 14 residues. Germline V gene lookup returns CDR1 MGHRA and CDR2 YSYEKL. CDR3 in DNA: TGCGCCAGCAGCTCAGCCCAGGTTAATTCACCCCTCCACTTT. Its translation is CASSSAQVNSPLHF.

The chain carries TRBV18 and TRBJ2-7, with 9 bases identical to TRBD2. Germline V CDR1 and CDR2: KGHSH, LQKENI. The V and J ends lost 1 base and 5 bases, in that order; junction bases with no gene match: 6. There are 15 residues in the CDR3. The CDR3 DNA is TGTGCCAGCTCACCACGGGGCCTAGCGGGACACGAGCAGTACTTC. The encoded protein is CASSPRGLAGHEQYF.

The chain joins TRBV24-1 to TRBJ2-5; 7 bases agree with TRBD1. CDR1 and CDR2 (germline): KGHDR, SFDVKD. V lost 2 bases and J lost 0; bases outside the gene matches: 2. The CDR3 consists of 15 residues. CDR3 in DNA: TGTGCCACCAGTGATTCCGACAGGGACCAAGAGACCCAGTACTTC. Translating it yields CATSDSDRDQETQYF.

The chain has TRBV3-1 (or the pseudogene TRBV3-2) and TRBJ1-1; the match to TRBD1 covers 7 bases. The CDR3 contains 13 residues. Germline trimming cut 0 bases from V and 10 bases from J; bases unmatched to any gene: 5. Germline V lookup: CDR1 LGHDT, CDR2 YNNKEL (reference sequence). The DNA of the CDR3 is TGTGCCAGCAGCCAAGACTCTGACAGGGCAGCTTTCTTT. Encoded protein: CASSQDSDRAAFF.